The present entry profiles one T cell receptor beta chain with its context. These data belong to a study of blood T cell repertoires in COVID-19. At the level of the study: Whether acute or convalescent, the COVID-19 samples came from the United States, Italy and Spain. Sources were T cells, B-cell-depleted T cells, or PBMCs; the material itself was cDNA or gDNA.

The CDR3 contains 14 residues. Trimming pared 9 bases from V and 2 bases from J, leaving 14 bases between. Germline lookup yields CDR1 LNHDA and CDR2 SQIVND (reference sequence). The authors' processing: Amplifying reference gene primers gave estimates of nucleated cell counts. This table comes from immunoSEQ multiplex PCR, and its TCRdb copy is limited to in-frame clones, with some not included. V, J and clone size are taken as reported in that table, and D and trimming were inferred from the DNA itself. The sample lists a few hundred thousand clones, roughly 90% occurring once. The rearrangement joins TRBV19 to TRBJ1-3, with a tentative D call TRBD1 (5 bases). The sample was peripheral blood. The sequence derives from a man in his forties or fifties with active or convalescent COVID-19. DNA of the CDR3: TGTGCCAGCAGAGATACAGGCGCTGGAAACACCATATATTTT. Residues: CASRDTGAGNTIYF.